This T cell receptor (beta chain) was captured by sequencing in a study of CD8 T cells in Susac syndrome. Random hexamers were used to reverse transcribe roughly 0.5 to 1 ug of RNA. By means of immunoSEQ multiplex PCR, TCR beta CDR3 spanning 54 Vbeta and 13 Jbeta underwent amplification. One entry per CDR3 protein, called by TCRdb with MiXCR from the immunoSEQ multiplex PCR reads. The data hold around 190,000 distinct CDR3 sequences, with roughly 94% observed a single time. The study sequenced TCR beta in blood CD8+ and CD4+ T cells. Negative isolation yielded CD8+ and CD4+ T cells; FACS enriched TEMRA cells. Per germline, CDR1 DFQATT and CDR2 SNEGSKA (reference sequence). The CDR3 has 14 amino acids. The ends lost 4 bases at V and 4 bases at J; junction bases unmatched: 3.

The material sequenced was CD4+ T cells from PBMCs. This receptor was obtained from a human donor in good health. The rearrangement joins TRBV20-1 to TRBJ2-7, with 14 bases matching TRBD2. In DNA, the CDR3 is TGCAGTGCTATTCGACTAGCGGGAGGGTACGAGCAGTACTTC. Protein: CSAIRLAGGYEQYF.